This passage covers 17 T cell receptor beta chains from one sample sequenced in a study of blood T cell repertoires in COVID-19. The assay was immunoSEQ multiplex PCR, and TCRdb's table has in-frame clones only and misses some. There are 200,000 to 250,000 clones in the sample; roughly four fifths occur only once, and roughly 3% lies in the top ten. Specimen: peripheral blood. Receptors originate from a woman under 40 who had recovered from COVID-19.

The sample holds many counts of this clone. Other DNA variants within this sample encode the same CDR3. The chain is built from TRBV7-3 and TRBJ2-2, with TRBD1 identical over 7 bases. Trimming at V came to 2 bases and at J to 0 bases, leaving 0 bases not matched to a gene. The CDR3 is made up of 15 amino acids. The germline V gene encodes CDR1 SGHTA and CDR2 FQGTGA. This chain's CDR3 is CASSLQGANTGELFF. CDR3 nucleotides: TGTGCCAGCAGCTTACAGGGGGCGAACACCGGGGAGCTGTTTTTT.

The V and J genes are TRBV6-4 and TRBJ2-3; D gene ambiguous. Trimming pared 0 bases from V and 0 bases from J, leaving 4 bases between. CDR1 is MRHNA and CDR2 is SNTAGT in the germline V gene. This CDR3 spans 14 amino acids. The CDR3 loop is CASSDSPSTDTQYF. CDR3 in DNA: TGTGCCAGCAGTGACTCCCCAAGCACAGATACGCAGTATTTT.

The chain carries TRBV24-1 and TRBJ2-5; 10 nucleotides agree with TRBD2. Germline CDR1 and CDR2: KGHDR and SFDVKD. CDR3 length: 15 amino acids. Trimming cost V 3 bases and J 5 bases; bases outside gene matches: 5. CDR3 sequence: CATSDVRTSGETQYF. CDR3 in DNA: TGTGCCACCAGTGATGTCCGGACTAGCGGTGAGACCCAGTACTTC.

The J gene is TRBJ2-5, the V gene TRBV6-5; TRBD2 matches at 10 bases. V was clipped by 0 bases and J by 5 bases; unmatched bases: 6. This CDR3 spans 16 amino acids. Germline V gene data show CDR1 as MNHEY and CDR2 as SVGAGI. The CDR3: CASSYSTGAGGETQYF. For the CDR3, the DNA is TGTGCCAGCAGTTACTCGACGGGAGCGGGAGGGGAGACCCAGTACTTC.

The J gene is TRBJ1-5, the V gene TRBV27, with TRBD1 matching over 8 bases. The germline CDR1 and CDR2 sequences are MNHEY and SMNVEV (reference sequence). The CDR3 sequence is 13 residues long. Trimming cost V 6 bases and J 7 bases; bases outside gene matches: 5. The CDR3 nucleotides are TGTGCCAGCAGCGGGACAGGAGCACAGCCCCAGCATTTT. This sequence encodes CASSGTGAQPQHF.

This clone was seen just once. The chain has TRBV28 and TRBJ2-1, with 7 positions matching TRBD1. The CDR3 loop spans 11 amino acids. Germline V gene data show CDR1 as MDHEN and CDR2 as SYDVKM. V lost 5 bases and J lost 15; bases outside the gene matches: 7. Here the CDR3 reads CASSEGGWWFF. DNA for the CDR3: TGTGCCAGCAGTGAAGGGGGCTGGTGGTTCTTC.

This clone was counted a single time. The V and J genes are TRBV27 and TRBJ1-1; TRBD1 matches 8 bases. CDR1 is MNHEY and CDR2 is SMNVEV in the germline V gene (reference sequence). The CDR3 loop spans 16 amino acids. With 4 bases clipped from V and 1 base from J, the junction kept 8 bases outside the gene matches. As DNA, the CDR3 is TGTGCCAGCAGTTCCGACAGGGGAGGGACGAACACTGAAGCTTTCTTT. This translates into CASSSDRGGTNTEAFF.

The rearrangement joins TRBV28 to TRBJ1-4; 8 bases align to TRBD1. Germline V gene data show CDR1 as MDHEN and CDR2 as SYDVKM. V dropped 5 bases and J dropped 17; count of bases not matched to a gene: 22. This CDR3 spans 16 amino acids. The CDR3 coding sequence is TGTGCCAGCAGTATGACAGGGGTCGGATCTTCTCGGGGGATTTTTTTT. It is translated as CASSMTGVGSSRGIFF.

The chain couples TRBV11-2 to TRBJ2-3; D perhaps matches TRBD1 (6 bases). The CDR3 contains 16 residues. Germline V gene lookup returns CDR1 SGHAT and CDR2 FQNNGV. V gave up 2 bases and J gave up 4 bases, with 16 bases separating them. The chain's CDR3 is CASSLTTGGLPDTQYF. Written as DNA, the CDR3 is TGTGCCAGCAGCTTAACGACAGGAGGATTACCAGATACGCAGTATTTT.

The genes are TRBV19 and TRBJ2-6, with 10 positions matching TRBD1. Per germline, CDR1 LNHDA and CDR2 SQIVND (reference sequence). The CDR3 has 16 residues. Trimming removed 6 bases from V and 4 bases from J; junction bases left unmatched: 6. The CDR3 nucleotides are TGTGCCAGTAGACGAAGGACAGGGGGAGGGGCCAACGTCCTGACTTTC. Translation gives CASRRRTGGGANVLTF.

The chain recombines TRBV3-1 (or the pseudogene TRBV3-2) with TRBJ1-5; no definite D call. The CDR3 totals 13 residues. Germline-derived CDR1 and CDR2 are LGHDT and YNNKEL (reference sequence). The germline V and J ends were trimmed by 1 base and 4 bases, with 5 bases remaining between them. The CDR3 region is CASSQASNQPQHF. The CDR3 region has the DNA TGTGCCAGCAGCCAAGCTTCTAATCAGCCCCAGCATTTT.

This clone was detected ten times or more. J is TRBJ2-5 and V is TRBV7-9, with a possible D match to TRBD2 (6 bases). CDR1 and CDR2 (germline): SEHNR, FQNEAQ (reference sequence). The V end was cut by 8 bases, the J end by 5 bases, with 15 bases between. This CDR3 region has 13 residues. The CDR3 region has the DNA TGTGCCAGCGCAAAGGCAGGGAGGGAGACCCAGTACTTC. This encodes CASAKAGRETQYF.

The chain couples TRBV4-2 to TRBJ2-2; no reliable D call. V dropped 4 bases and J dropped 1 base, with 10 bases sitting between them. Germline V gene data show CDR1 as LGHNA and CDR2 as YNFKEQ. The CDR3 is 15 residues long. CDR3 loop: CASSRNPRNTGELFF. In nucleotides, the CDR3 is TGTGCCAGCAGCCGGAACCCTAGGAACACCGGGGAGCTGTTTTTT.

This clone was detected many times. The chain couples TRBV7-9 to TRBJ2-7, with a possible D match to TRBD1 (5 bases). The CDR3 is 16 residues long. Trimming removed 2 bases at V and 2 bases at J, with 16 bases between. Germline V lookup: CDR1 SEHNR, CDR2 FQNEAQ (reference sequence). The chain's CDR3 is CASSLNLDKTAYEQYF. CDR3 in DNA: TGTGCCAGCAGCTTAAACCTGGACAAGACTGCCTACGAGCAGTACTTC.

The chain combines TRBV3-1 (or the pseudogene TRBV3-2) with TRBJ1-1, with TRBD1 as a possible D gene (6 bases). Between the trimmed V and J ends, which lost 4 bases and 6 bases, there was a span of 15 bases. Germline V gene lookup returns CDR1 LGHDT and CDR2 YNNKEL (reference sequence). The CDR3 sequence is 14 residues long. The CDR3 loop reads CASSRTTGTAEAFF. The CDR3 bases are TGTGCCAGCAGCCGAACCACAGGGACGGCTGAAGCTTTCTTT.

The chain employs TRBV13 and TRBJ2-6; TRBD2 matches 9 bases. The junction had 16 bases not matched to a gene; V was cut back by 3 bases and J by 1 base. CDR3 length: 21 amino acids. Germline loops: CDR1 PRHDT, CDR2 FYEKMQ (reference sequence). This chain's CDR3 is CASSFTPGVAGVVSGANVLTF. In DNA, the CDR3 is TGTGCCAGCAGCTTTACCCCTGGGGTAGCGGGAGTAGTGTCTGGGGCCAACGTCCTGACTTTC.

Comment on this clone: The limits of the CDR3 on the DNA are not certain, so only TCRdb's listed CDR3 is given. The rearrangement links TRBV12-2 to TRBJ2-4; the D call of TRBD2 is as the table states it, not checked on the DNA. TRBV12-2 is a pseudogene. Counting both end residues, the CDR3 totals 17 amino acids. This CDR3 is CASRLNFSVGRGNIQYF.